Below, one T cell receptor beta chain is given with its context. Its antigen is not identified. The method was immunoSEQ multiplex PCR; TCRdb's version includes in-frame clones alone and lacks a portion of them. The sample carries more than 75,000 clones, 55% to 75% recorded once. This sample is drawn from a study of radiotherapy plus CTLA-4 blockade in lung cancer. Focal radiation and CTLA-4 blockade (ipilimumab) were tested in chemo-refractory metastatic non-small-cell lung cancer patients. Study-level points and caveats: The best prediction of response reportedly came from early blood T cell clone dynamics, with interferon-beta.

The CDR3 covers 14 residues. V dropped 5 bases and J dropped 6; count of bases not matched to a gene: 7. Germline V gene data show CDR1 as SGHVS and CDR2 as FNYEAQ. This receptor was obtained from a human donor with non-small cell lung cancer that progressed on radiotherapy plus ipilimumab. This specimen was peripheral blood, taken from a patient treated with radiotherapy plus ipilimumab. The gene calls are TRBV7-6 and TRBJ1-5, with TRBD1 matching over 7 bases. CDR3: CASSASGGSQPQHF. CDR3 nucleotide sequence: TGTGCCAGCAGCGCCTCAGGGGGAAGTCAGCCCCAGCATTTT.